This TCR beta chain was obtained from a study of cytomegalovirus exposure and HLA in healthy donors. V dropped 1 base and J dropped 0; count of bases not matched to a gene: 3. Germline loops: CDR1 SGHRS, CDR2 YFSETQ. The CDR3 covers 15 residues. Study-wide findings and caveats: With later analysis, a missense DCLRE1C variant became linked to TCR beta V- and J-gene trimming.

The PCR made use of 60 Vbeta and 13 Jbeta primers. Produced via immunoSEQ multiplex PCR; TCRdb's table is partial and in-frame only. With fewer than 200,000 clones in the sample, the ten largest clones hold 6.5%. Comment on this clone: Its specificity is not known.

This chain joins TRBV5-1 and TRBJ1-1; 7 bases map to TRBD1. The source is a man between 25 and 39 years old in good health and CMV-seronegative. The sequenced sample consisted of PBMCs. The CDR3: CASSLLQGVNTEAFF. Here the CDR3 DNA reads TGCGCCAGCAGCTTGCTTCAGGGGGTGAACACTGAAGCTTTCTTT. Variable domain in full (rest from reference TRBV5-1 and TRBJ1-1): KAGVTQTPRYLIKTRGQQVTLSCSPISGHRSVSWYQQTPGQGLQFLFEYFSETQRNKGNFPGRFSGRQFSNSRSEMNVSTLELGDSALYLCASSLLQGVNTEAFFGQGTRLTVV.